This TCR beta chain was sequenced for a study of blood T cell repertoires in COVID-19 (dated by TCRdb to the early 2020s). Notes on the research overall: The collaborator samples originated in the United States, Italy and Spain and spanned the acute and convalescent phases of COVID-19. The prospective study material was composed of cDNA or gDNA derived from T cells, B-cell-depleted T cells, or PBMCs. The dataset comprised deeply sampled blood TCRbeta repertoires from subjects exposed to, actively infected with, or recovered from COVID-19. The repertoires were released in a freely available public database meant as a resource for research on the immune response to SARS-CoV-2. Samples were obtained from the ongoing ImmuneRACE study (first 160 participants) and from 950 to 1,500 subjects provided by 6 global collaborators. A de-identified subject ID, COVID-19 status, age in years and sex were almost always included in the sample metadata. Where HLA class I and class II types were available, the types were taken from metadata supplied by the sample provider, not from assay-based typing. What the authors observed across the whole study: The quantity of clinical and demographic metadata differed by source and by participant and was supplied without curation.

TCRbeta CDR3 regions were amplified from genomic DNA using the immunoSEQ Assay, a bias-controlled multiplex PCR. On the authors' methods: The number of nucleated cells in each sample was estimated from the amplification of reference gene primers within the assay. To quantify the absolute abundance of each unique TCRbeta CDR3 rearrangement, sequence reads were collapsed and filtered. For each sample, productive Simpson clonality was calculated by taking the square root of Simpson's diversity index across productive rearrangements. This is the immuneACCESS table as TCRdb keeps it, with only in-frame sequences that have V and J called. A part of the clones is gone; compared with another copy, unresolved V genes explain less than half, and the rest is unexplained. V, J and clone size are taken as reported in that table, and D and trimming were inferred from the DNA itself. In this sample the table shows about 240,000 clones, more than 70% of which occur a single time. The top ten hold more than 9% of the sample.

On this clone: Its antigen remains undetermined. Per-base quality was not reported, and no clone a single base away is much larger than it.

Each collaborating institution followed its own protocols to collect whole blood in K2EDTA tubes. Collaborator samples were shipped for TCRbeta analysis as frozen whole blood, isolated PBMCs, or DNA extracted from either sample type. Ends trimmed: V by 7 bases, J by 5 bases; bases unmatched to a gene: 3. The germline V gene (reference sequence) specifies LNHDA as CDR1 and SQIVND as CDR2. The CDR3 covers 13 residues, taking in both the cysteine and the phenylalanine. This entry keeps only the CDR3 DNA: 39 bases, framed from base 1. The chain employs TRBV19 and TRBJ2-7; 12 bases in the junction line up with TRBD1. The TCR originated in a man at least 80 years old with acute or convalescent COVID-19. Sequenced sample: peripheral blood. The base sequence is TGTGCCAGTACTGGGACAGGGGGCCACGAGCAGTACTTC. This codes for CASTGTGGHEQYF.